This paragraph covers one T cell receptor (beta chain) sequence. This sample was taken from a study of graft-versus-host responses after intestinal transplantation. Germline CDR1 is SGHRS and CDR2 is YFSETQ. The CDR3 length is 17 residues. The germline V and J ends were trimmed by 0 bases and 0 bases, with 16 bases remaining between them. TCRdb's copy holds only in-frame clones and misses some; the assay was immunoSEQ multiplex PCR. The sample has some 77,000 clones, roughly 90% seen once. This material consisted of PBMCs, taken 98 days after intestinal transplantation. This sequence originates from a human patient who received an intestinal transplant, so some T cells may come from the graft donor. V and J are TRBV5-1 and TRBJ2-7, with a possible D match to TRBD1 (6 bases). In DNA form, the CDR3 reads TGCGCCAGCAGCTTGGTCTCGTTCGGCAGGGGCTCCTACGAGCAGTACTTC. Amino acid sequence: CASSLVSFGRGSYEQYF. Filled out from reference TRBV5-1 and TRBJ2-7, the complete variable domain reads KAGVTQTPRYLIKTRGQQVTLSCSPISGHRSVSWYQQTPGQGLQFLFEYFSETQRNKGNFPGRFSGRQFSNSRSEMNVSTLELGDSALYLCASSLVSFGRGSYEQYFGPGTRLTVT.